This TCR beta chain was captured by sequencing in a study of T cell changes during pregnancy in multiple sclerosis. Produced via immunoSEQ multiplex PCR; TCRdb's table is partial and in-frame only. The sample shows about 130,000 clones, around 97% of them seen only once. Trimming removed 0 bases from V and 4 bases from J; junction bases left unmatched: 1. The CDR3 has 14 amino acids. CDR1 is LNHNV, CDR2 YYDKDF, per germline (reference sequence). The sample consisted of peripheral blood, taken after pregnancy. This clonotype originated in a female donor with multiple sclerosis, enrolled in a pregnancy study. This sequence joins TRBV15 and TRBJ2-5; TRBD2 matches at 8 bases. The CDR3 bases are TGTGCCACCAGCAGAGATCGGGGGGGAGAGACCCAGTACTTC. It encodes CATSRDRGGETQYF.